This T cell receptor (beta chain) appears in the sequencing data of a study of CD8 T cells in ankylosing spondylitis. Broader study findings: A number of the motif variants had already been described in reactive arthritis synovial fluid and blood. Ankylosing spondylitis blood appeared to be characterized by a TCR beta motif of 7 to 9 highly homologous variants. Disease-linked clones reportedly concentrated significantly in matched ankylosing spondylitis synovial fluid.

Construction of TCR beta libraries was performed using quantitative 5'-RACE with molecular barcodes. MiXCR, applied by TCRdb to the 5' RACE reads, yields one record per CDR3 protein. The sample lists about 260,000 distinct CDR3 sequences, 20% occurring once. This clonotype was observed a handful of times. Its specificity is not known. Trimming took off 2 bases at V and 5 bases at J, with 10 bases between the two ends. Germline V gene sequence: CDR1 SEHNR, CDR2 FQNEAQ (reference sequence). This CDR3 contains 14 residues. Sequencing input: blood, either unsorted or a sorted T cell fraction (not recorded which). The clonotype originates from a male donor with ankylosing spondylitis or in good health (not recorded which). The chain employs TRBV7-9 and TRBJ2-1; D unclear. The DNA for the CDR3 is TGTGCCAGCAGCTTATACGGCCACAACAATGAGCAGTTCTTC. As protein: CASSLYGHNNEQFF.